This passage covers 25 T cell receptor beta chains from one sample sequenced in a study of regulatory T cells in long-lasting Graves disease. To make TCR beta libraries, researchers used iRepertoire HTBI primers and Arm-PCR of CDR3 regions. Via MiXCR, TCRdb re-called the multiplex PCR reads, giving one row per CDR3 protein. The sample lists some 430,000 distinct CDR3 sequences, 20% to 25% occurring once. Specified time point: persistent/refractory GD, antithyroid drugs over 5 years with positive TRAb. Preparation of the TCR library used RNA extracted from PBMCs. Sequenced material: peripheral blood mononuclear cells (PBMCs), taken when the disease was refractory, from a patient treated with antithyroid drugs. These receptors were collected from a female donor with Graves disease.

Concerning this clonotype itself: A read error may explain this, as a much larger clone is one base away. The V call is TRBV2, the J call TRBJ1-5, with D perhaps TRBD1 (6 bases). Looked up from germline, CDR1 is SNHLY and CDR2 is FYNNEI. This CDR3 region has 13 residues. CDR3 bases: TGTGCCAGCGAGGGGGGGTCAGATCAGGCCCAGCATTTT. It is translated as CASEGGSDQAQHF.

This clonotype was recorded many times. The chain employs TRBV11-2 and TRBJ2-6; 14 bases map to TRBD2. J gave up 2 bases and V 5 bases, and 8 bases lay outside the gene matches. Germline CDR1 and CDR2: SGHAT and FQNNGV. The CDR3 spans 19 residues. The CDR3 coding sequence is TGTGCCAGCAGCGCGATAGGGACTAGCGGGAGCCCTGGGGCCAACGTCCTGACTTTC. Amino acids: CASSAIGTSGSPGANVLTF.

This chain uses TRBV5-5 with TRBJ2-6; D might be TRBD1 (7 bases). The V gene's germline CDR1 is SGHKS and CDR2 YYEKEE (reference sequence). CDR3 size: 18 residues. Trimming pared 4 bases from V and 4 bases from J, leaving 21 bases between. The CDR3 bases are TGTGCCAGCAGCCGAGGCGGCCAGGGGGGAGGCGGGGCCAACGTCCTGACTTTC. It is translated as CASSRGGQGGGGANVLTF.

At least ten counts were recorded for this clonotype. The J gene is TRBJ2-7, the V gene TRBV28; tentatively, D is TRBD1 or TRBD2 (5 bases each). CDR3 length equals 17 residues. The germline V gene has CDR1 MDHEN and CDR2 SYDVKM. V was shortened by 6 bases and J by 0 bases, with 21 bases between the two germline ends. CDR3 bases: TGTGCCAGCAGCCACGTCGGGGTGGGGCACAGCTCCTACGAGCAGTACTTC. Residues: CASSHVGVGHSSYEQYF.

This clonotype was counted ten times or more. The V and J genes are TRBV12-3 or TRBV12-4 and TRBJ1-5; D not resolved. The V and J ends lost 4 bases and 4 bases respectively, with 17 bases between them. The length of the CDR3 is 16 residues. The CDR3 protein is CASSSLLAEANQPQHF. The CDR3 DNA reads as TGTGCCAGCAGTTCCCTCCTCGCGGAGGCAAATCAGCCCCAGCATTTT.

This clonotype has more than one count but fewer than ten. The junction departs from the called germline gene at one end, perhaps through a read error. CDR3 sequence: CATSGLTSGRGEQFF. The CDR3 DNA reads TGTGCCACCAGTGGTTTGACTAGCGGGAGGGGTGAGCAGTTCTTC. This chain links TRBV24-1 with TRBJ2-1; TRBD2 aligns across 14 bases. The CDR3 consists of 15 residues. From germline, CDR1 is KGHDR and CDR2 SFDVKD.

V usage is TRBV27 and J usage is TRBJ1-5, with 9 bases matching TRBD1. The CDR3 loop spans 15 amino acids. J lost 10 bases, V lost 2 bases, and 9 bases had no gene match. CDR1 MNHEY and CDR2 SMNVEV come from the germline V gene (reference sequence). CDR3 DNA sequence: TGTGCCAGCAGTTTACAGGGACAGGGTGTAGGCCCCCAGCATTTT. Its protein product is CASSLQGQGVGPQHF.

This rearrangement joins TRBV6-5 to TRBJ2-7; 7 nucleotides agree with TRBD2. The CDR3 consists of 14 residues. Germline V gene sequence: CDR1 MNHEY, CDR2 SVGAGI. Trimming cost V 2 bases and J 5 bases; bases outside gene matches: 6. CDR3 region: CASSYARGNNEQYF. The CDR3 DNA reads TGTGCCAGCAGTTACGCGCGGGGGAACAACGAGCAGTACTTC.

This chain uses TRBV4-1 with TRBJ2-5; D is tentatively TRBD1 or TRBD2 (5 bases each). Gene TRBJ2-1 matches the end of the DNA better, so the J call may be wrong. This CDR3 spans 15 amino acids. The germline V gene has CDR1 MGHRA and CDR2 YSYEKL. The CDR3 region has the DNA TGCGCCAGCAGCCCCCAGGAAGGGGACGAAGGCGAGCAGTTCTTC. Protein: CASSPQEGDEGEQFF.

This clonotype was observed a few times. This rearrangement joins TRBV4-1 to TRBJ1-2; no firm D call. Germline V gene sequence: CDR1 MGHRA, CDR2 YSYEKL. This CDR3 comprises 18 residues. The ends were cut back, 0 bases at V and 3 bases at J, with 20 bases in the middle. For the CDR3, the DNA is TGCGCCAGCAGCCAAGATAATGGGATCTCGGACTCCTACTATGGCTACACCTTC. Protein sequence: CASSQDNGISDSYYGYTF.

This chain links TRBV19 with TRBJ2-2; 14 nucleotides agree with TRBD2. With 0 bases clipped from V and 6 bases from J, the junction kept 6 bases outside the gene matches. The CDR3 has 18 residues. Germline CDR1 is LNHDA and CDR2 is SQIVND (reference sequence). The CDR3 sequence: CASSIDPRTSGGPGELFF. CDR3 sequence (DNA): TGTGCCAGTAGTATAGATCCCAGGACTAGCGGGGGGCCCGGGGAGCTGTTTTTT.

A remark on this clonotype: At one of its ends the junction is not consistent with the germline gene, which may arise from a read error. The J gene is TRBJ2-7, the V gene TRBV27, with D perhaps TRBD2 (5 bases). Germline CDR1 is MNHEY and CDR2 is SMNVEV (reference sequence). The CDR3 covers 14 residues. CDR3: CASSDRGDPWEQCF. CDR3 bases: TGTGCCAGCAGTGACCGCGGAGACCCTTGGGAGCAGTGCTTC.

Ten or more counts support this clonotype. For the CDR3, the DNA is TGTGCCAGCAGTTCAGCGGGGGAAAGCTCCTACGAGCAGTACTTC. Translating it yields CASSSAGESSYEQYF. V is TRBV28 and J is TRBJ2-7, with 8 bases matching TRBD2. CDR3 length equals 15 residues. V was clipped by 4 bases and J by 0 bases; unmatched bases: 5. CDR1 is MDHEN, CDR2 SYDVKM, per germline.

The table lists this clonotype with many counts. The CDR3 DNA sequence: TGTGCCAGCAGCTCAGACCTTCACCACGAGCAGTACTTC. Protein: CASSSDLHHEQYF. V usage is TRBV7-9 and J usage is TRBJ2-7; D is uncertain. There are 13 residues in the CDR3. Trimming pared 4 bases from V and 5 bases from J, leaving 12 bases between. Germline-derived CDR1 and CDR2 are SEHNR and FQNEAQ (reference sequence).

Only a few counts were recorded for this clonotype. The V call is TRBV29-1, the J call TRBJ2-3, with D perhaps TRBD1 (6 bases). Between the trimmed V and J ends, which lost 3 bases and 0 bases, there was a span of 7 bases. The CDR3 length is 13 residues. CDR1 is SQVTM and CDR2 is ANQGSEA in the germline V gene. CDR3 DNA sequence: TGCAGCGTTGAGGACAGCAGCACAGATACGCAGTATTTT. This translates into CSVEDSSTDTQYF.

This clonotype was detected a few times. The chain is built from TRBV29-1 and TRBJ1-2; tentatively, D is TRBD1 (6 bases). CDR3 size: 12 residues. The germline V gene encodes CDR1 SQVTM and CDR2 ANQGSEA. Trimming stripped 4 bases from V and 5 bases from J, with 11 bases between. CDR3 nucleotides: TGCAGCGTTGGACCAGGGGATTATGGCTACACCTTC. Translating it yields CSVGPGDYGYTF. The entire variable domain, with the rest obtained from reference TRBV29-1 and TRBJ1-2, is as follows: SAVISQKPSRDICQRGTSLTIQCQVDSQVTMMFWYRQQPGQSLTLIATANQGSEATYESGFVIDKFPISRPNLTFSTLTVSNMSPEDSSIYLCSVGPGDYGYTFGSGTRLTVV.

This clonotype was seen at least ten times. The chain combines TRBV2 with TRBJ1-1; D may be TRBD1 (5 bases). The V and J ends lost 3 bases and 1 base respectively, with 6 bases between them. The length of the CDR3 is 13 residues. Looked up from germline, CDR1 is SNHLY and CDR2 is FYNNEI. CDR3 protein: CASSEQGNTEAFF. The CDR3 DNA sequence: TGTGCCAGCAGTGAGCAGGGGAACACTGAAGCTTTCTTT.

This clonotype was seen ten or more times. The chain joins TRBV12-3 or TRBV12-4 to TRBJ1-2; D is uncertain. The V end lost 3 bases, the J end lost 8 bases, and 10 bases lay between the germline ends. The CDR3 loop spans 12 amino acids. CDR3 in DNA: TGTGCCAGCAGTTTCATACTAGGAGGCTACACCTTC. Translation gives CASSFILGGYTF.

The genes are TRBV29-1 and TRBJ2-2, with 8 bases fitting TRBD1. Germline values: CDR1 SQVTM, CDR2 ANQGSEA. The CDR3 consists of 13 residues. J gave up 6 bases and V 7 bases, and 7 bases lay outside the gene matches. The CDR3 region is CSGLEQGAGELFF. CDR3 in DNA: TGCAGCGGCCTGGAACAGGGGGCCGGGGAGCTGTTTTTT.

This clonotype was counted once. One base away lies a much larger clone, so this may be a sequencing read error. The chain joins TRBV7-8 to TRBJ1-2; D is uncertain. CDR3 length: 13 residues. V lost 6 bases to trimming and J lost 10 bases, with 18 bases between them. The germline gives CDR1 SGHVS, CDR2 FQNEAQ. CDR3 in DNA: TGTGCCAGCAGAAGGCTTCCCGGACTCGACTACACCTTC. Its protein is CASRRLPGLDYTF.

This clonotype was observed many times. The J gene is TRBJ2-4, the V gene TRBV27, with D possibly being TRBD2 (5 bases). Trimming stripped 0 bases from V and 7 bases from J, with 16 bases between. This CDR3 region has 16 residues. Per the germline V gene, CDR1 is MNHEY and CDR2 is SMNVEV (reference sequence). The CDR3 is CASSLSAPTTGNIQYF. The CDR3 region has the DNA TGTGCCAGCAGTTTATCGGCCCCGACCACGGGGAACATTCAGTACTTC.

This clonotype has just a few counts. The chain's CDR3 is CASSPGERAFF. The CDR3 DNA reads as TGTGCCAGCAGCCCCGGTGAACGGGCTTTCTTT. J is TRBJ1-1 and V is TRBV7-9; D ambiguous. CDR1 is SEHNR, CDR2 FQNEAQ, per germline (reference sequence). Trimming took off 5 bases at V and 11 bases at J, with 12 bases between the two ends. This CDR3 region has 11 residues.

This clonotype was counted only a few times. V gene TRBV11-2 combines with J gene TRBJ2-7; D not resolved. The CDR3 spans 12 residues. V was pared by 8 bases and J by 2 bases, with 10 bases between. From germline, CDR1 is SGHAT and CDR2 FQNNGV. The CDR3 protein is CASGRSTYEQYF. The CDR3 nucleotides read TGTGCCAGCGGCCGCTCAACCTACGAGCAGTACTTC.

This clonotype was detected only once. The chain employs TRBV24-1 and TRBJ1-5; 7 bases agree with TRBD1. The CDR3 totals 14 residues. After removal of 5 bases from V and 4 bases from J, the junction contained 4 bases not matched to a gene. CDR1 KGHDR and CDR2 SFDVKD come from the germline V gene. The CDR3 spells CATSGGDSNQPQHF. CDR3 bases: TGTGCCACCAGTGGGGGGGACAGTAATCAGCCCCAGCATTTT.

This clonotype was detected many times. The chain couples TRBV28 to TRBJ2-7; 7 nucleotides match TRBD1. Germline V CDR1 and CDR2: MDHEN, SYDVKM. This CDR3 is 14 amino acids long. Unmatched junction bases numbered 10, after V lost 6 bases and J lost 5 bases. This chain's CDR3 is CASSPTGTKDEQYF. CDR3 nucleotides: TGTGCCAGCAGCCCGACAGGGACAAAGGACGAGCAGTACTTC.